This TCR beta chain appears in the sequencing data of a study of T cells in Graves' hyperthyroidism and ophthalmopathy. The CDR3 sequence is 13 residues long. V dropped 7 bases and J dropped 6 bases, with 16 bases sitting between them. Germline V CDR1 and CDR2: MNHEY, SVGAGI. Researchers amplified the TCR beta CDR3 regions from RNA transcripts. A set of HTBI primers served as the primers for a first-round RT-PCR of the TCR CDR3. TCRdb reanalysed the multiplex PCR reads using MiXCR and keeps one entry per CDR3 protein. Of hundreds of thousands of distinct CDR3 sequences listed, roughly 15% were seen once; the top ten hold around 4%. This clonotype was found many times. Its specificity is unknown. Study-level points and caveats: Patients with ophthalmopathy were separated from those with stable hyperthyroidism by a 13 V-J model.

Sequencing used blood. The source is a woman aged 35 to 49 with Graves' ophthalmopathy. This chain links TRBV6-5 with TRBJ2-7, with D possibly being TRBD2 (6 bases). The CDR3 loop is CASNFQWDSEQYF. The CDR3 DNA follows: TGTGCCAGCAATTTCCAGTGGGACTCCGAGCAGTACTTC.